This T cell receptor beta chain was identified in a study of shared clonotypes between healthy human individuals. Study outcomes and limitations: For sorted subsets, rarefaction showed incomplete sequencing despite large depth. Only blood was sampled; tissue repertoires likely differ. The authors expected sequencing depth to affect clonotype sharing among donors.

A deep-level run was used for the assay. Data came from immunoSEQ multiplex PCR; TCRdb stores just in-frame clones and leaves some out. The data contain about 1.1 million clones, about 80% of them singletons. This clone was picked up many times. The antigen is unknown. The same CDR3 is also encoded by other DNA sequences in this sample. The sequenced sample was memory CD4+ T cells from PBMCs. Subset meaning: CD45RA-negative fraction. The clonotype comes from a man aged 18-30 years in good health. Some clones in this sample may be carry-over from other donors' samples.

The CDR3: CASSLTWELAGGEQFF. CDR3 bases: TGTGCCAGCAGCCTAACATGGGAACTAGCGGGAGGTGAGCAGTTCTTC. This rearrangement joins TRBV11-2 to TRBJ2-1; 12 bases line up with TRBD2. From germline, CDR1 is SGHAT and CDR2 FQNNGV. CDR3 length: 16 amino acids. V was clipped by 5 bases and J by 9 bases; unmatched bases: 11.